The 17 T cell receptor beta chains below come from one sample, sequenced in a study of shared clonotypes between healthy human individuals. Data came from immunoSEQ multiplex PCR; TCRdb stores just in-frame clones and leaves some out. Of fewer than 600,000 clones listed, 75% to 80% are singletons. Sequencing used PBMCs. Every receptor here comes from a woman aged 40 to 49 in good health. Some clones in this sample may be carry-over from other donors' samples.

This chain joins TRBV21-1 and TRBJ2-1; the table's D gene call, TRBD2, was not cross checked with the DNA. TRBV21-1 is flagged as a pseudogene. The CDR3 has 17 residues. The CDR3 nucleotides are TGTGCCAGCAGCACACGGACTAGCGGGAGGTCCCACAATGAGCAGTTCTTC. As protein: CASSTRTSGRSHNEQFF.

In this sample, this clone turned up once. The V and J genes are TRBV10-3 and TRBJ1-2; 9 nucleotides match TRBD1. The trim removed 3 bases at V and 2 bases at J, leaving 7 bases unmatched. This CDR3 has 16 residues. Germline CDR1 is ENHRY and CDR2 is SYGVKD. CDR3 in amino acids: CAISEGTGIFNYGYTF. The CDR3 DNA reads TGTGCCATCAGTGAAGGGACAGGGATTTTCAACTATGGCTACACCTTC.

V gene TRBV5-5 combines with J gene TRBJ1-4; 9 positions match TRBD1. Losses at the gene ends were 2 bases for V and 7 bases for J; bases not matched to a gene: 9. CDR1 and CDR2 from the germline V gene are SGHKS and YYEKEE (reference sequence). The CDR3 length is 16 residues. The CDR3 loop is CASSFRPGQGPEKLFF. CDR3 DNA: TGTGCCAGCAGCTTCCGTCCCGGACAGGGGCCTGAAAAACTGTTTTTT.

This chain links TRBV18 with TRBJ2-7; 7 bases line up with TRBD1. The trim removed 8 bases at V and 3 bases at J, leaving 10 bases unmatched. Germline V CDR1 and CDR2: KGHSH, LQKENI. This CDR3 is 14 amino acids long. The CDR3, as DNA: TGTGCCAGCCCCCTAAGGACAGGATACTACGAGCAGTACTTC. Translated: CASPLRTGYYEQYF.

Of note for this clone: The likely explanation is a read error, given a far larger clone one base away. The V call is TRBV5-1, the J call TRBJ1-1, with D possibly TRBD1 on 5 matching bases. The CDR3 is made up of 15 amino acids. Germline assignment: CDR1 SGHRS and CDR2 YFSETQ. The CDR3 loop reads CASSLGPRENTEALF. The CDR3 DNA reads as TGCGCCAGCAGCTTGGGTCCCAGGGAGAACACTGAAGCTCTCTTT.

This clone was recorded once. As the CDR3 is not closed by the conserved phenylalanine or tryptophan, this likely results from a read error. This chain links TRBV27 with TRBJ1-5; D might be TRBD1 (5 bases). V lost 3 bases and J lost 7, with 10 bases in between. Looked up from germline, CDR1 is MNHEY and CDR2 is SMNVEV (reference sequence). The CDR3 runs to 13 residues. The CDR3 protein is CASSFWGGQPQHL. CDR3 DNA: TGTGCCAGCAGTTTTTGGGGGGGACAGCCCCAGCATCTT.

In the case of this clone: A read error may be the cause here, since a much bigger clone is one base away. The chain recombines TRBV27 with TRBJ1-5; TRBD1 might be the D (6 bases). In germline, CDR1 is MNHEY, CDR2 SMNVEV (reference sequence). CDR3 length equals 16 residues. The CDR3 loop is CAISLSGAGGNQPQHF. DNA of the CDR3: TGTGCCATCAGTTTATCGGGGGCAGGGGGCAATCAGCCCCAGCATTTT.

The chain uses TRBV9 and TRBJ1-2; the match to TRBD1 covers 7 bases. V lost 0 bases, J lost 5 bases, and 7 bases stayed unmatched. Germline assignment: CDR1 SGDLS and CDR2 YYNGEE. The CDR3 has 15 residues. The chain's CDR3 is CASSVARGQRYGYTF. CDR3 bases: TGTGCCAGCAGCGTAGCTAGGGGACAGAGGTATGGCTACACCTTC. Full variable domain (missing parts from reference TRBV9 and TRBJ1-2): DSGVTQTPKHLITATGQRVTLRCSPRSGDLSVYWYQQSLDQGLQFLIQYYNGEERAKGNILERFSAQQFPDLHSELNLSSLELGDSALYFCASSVARGQRYGYTFGSGTRLTVV.

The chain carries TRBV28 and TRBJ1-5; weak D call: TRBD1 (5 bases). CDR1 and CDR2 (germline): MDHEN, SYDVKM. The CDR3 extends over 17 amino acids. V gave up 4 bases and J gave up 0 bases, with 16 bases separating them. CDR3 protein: CASSSVIGAYSNQPQHF. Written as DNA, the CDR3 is TGTGCCAGCAGTTCCGTTATTGGGGCTTATAGCAATCAGCCCCAGCATTTT.

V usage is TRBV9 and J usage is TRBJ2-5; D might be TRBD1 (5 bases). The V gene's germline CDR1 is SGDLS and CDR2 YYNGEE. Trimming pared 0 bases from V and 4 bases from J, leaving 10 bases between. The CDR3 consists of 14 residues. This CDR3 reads CASSVGGWAETQYF. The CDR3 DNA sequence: TGTGCCAGCAGCGTAGGGGGCTGGGCAGAGACCCAGTACTTC.

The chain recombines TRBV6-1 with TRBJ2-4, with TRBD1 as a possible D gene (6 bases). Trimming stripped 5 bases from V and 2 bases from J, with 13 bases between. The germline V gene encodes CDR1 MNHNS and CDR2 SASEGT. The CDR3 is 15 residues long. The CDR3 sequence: CASSNQGMTKNIQYF. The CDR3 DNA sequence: TGTGCCAGCAGTAACCAGGGGATGACCAAAAACATTCAGTACTTC.

CDR3 sequence: CASSLEGDSFPYEQYF. CDR3 DNA: TGTGCCAGCAGCTTAGAGGGGGACAGTTTCCCCTACGAGCAGTACTTC. The chain combines TRBV7-2 with TRBJ2-7; TRBD1 matches 7 bases. The J segment lost 2 bases and the V segment lost 1 base, leaving 8 bases of the junction unmatched. Germline CDR1 SGHTA, CDR2 FQGNSA. The CDR3 consists of 16 residues.

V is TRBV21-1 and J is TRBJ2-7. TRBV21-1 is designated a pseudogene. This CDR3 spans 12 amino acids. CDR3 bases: TGTGCCAGCACCCCAACCCCGTGCGAGCAGTACTTC. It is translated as CASTPTPCEQYF.

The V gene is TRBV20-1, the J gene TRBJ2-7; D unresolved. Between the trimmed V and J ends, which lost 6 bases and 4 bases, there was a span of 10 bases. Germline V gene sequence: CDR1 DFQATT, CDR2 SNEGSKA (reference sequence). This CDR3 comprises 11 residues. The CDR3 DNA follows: TGCAGTGCACAGACCGAATACGAGCAGTACTTC. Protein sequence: CSAQTEYEQYF.

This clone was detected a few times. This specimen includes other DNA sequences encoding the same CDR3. CDR3 DNA: TGCGCCAGCAGCTTGGGAGTGGCGGAGACCCAGTACTTC. This gives the protein CASSLGVAETQYF. This chain connects TRBV5-1 to TRBJ2-5; D not resolved. The CDR3 extends over 13 amino acids. In germline, CDR1 is SGHRS, CDR2 YFSETQ. Trimming removed 0 bases from V and 5 bases from J, with 8 bases in between.

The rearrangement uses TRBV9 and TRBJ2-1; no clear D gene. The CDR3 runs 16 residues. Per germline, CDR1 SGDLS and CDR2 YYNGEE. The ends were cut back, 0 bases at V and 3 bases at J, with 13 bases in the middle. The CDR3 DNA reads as TGTGCCAGCAGCGTAGACCCCGCGGTCGGCTACAATGAGCAGTTCTTC. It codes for CASSVDPAVGYNEQFF.

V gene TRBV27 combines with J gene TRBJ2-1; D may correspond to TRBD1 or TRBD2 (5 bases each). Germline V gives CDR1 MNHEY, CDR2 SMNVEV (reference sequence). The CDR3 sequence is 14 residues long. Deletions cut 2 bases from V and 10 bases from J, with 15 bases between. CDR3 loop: CASSLLAQWGEQFF. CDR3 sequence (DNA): TGTGCCAGCAGTTTACTCGCACAATGGGGGGAGCAGTTCTTC.